These 8 T cell receptor beta chains came from one sample sequenced in a study of control samples from healthy donors and cancer patients. Assay: immunoSEQ multiplex PCR; the TCRdb copy retains only in-frame clones and omits some. Of some 120,000 clones listed, 88% were seen once; the top ten hold approximately 2.2%. Sequencing was done on a sample of blood. The source of these receptors is a woman in her 70s in good health.

This chain joins TRBV5-1 and TRBJ2-7, with D tentatively TRBD1 or TRBD2 (5 bases each). V was shortened by 3 bases and J by 0 bases, with 13 bases between the two germline ends. Germline V gene lookup returns CDR1 SGHRS and CDR2 YFSETQ. The length of the CDR3 is 15 residues. The CDR3, as DNA: TGCGCCAGCAGCTGGGGGTTTGGGAGCTCCTACGAGCAGTACTTC. Encoded protein: CASSWGFGSSYEQYF.

This chain joins TRBV20-1 and TRBJ2-3; D might be TRBD2 (5 bases). The CDR3 contains 11 residues. Germline values: CDR1 DFQATT, CDR2 SNEGSKA (reference sequence). CDR3: CSAAVGAGQYF. In DNA form, the CDR3 reads TGCAGCGCCGCCGTCGGCGCGGGGCAGTATTTT.

This clone was recorded once. V is TRBV10-2 and J is TRBJ1-6; D gene ambiguous. Germline V gives CDR1 WSHSY, CDR2 SAAADI. The germline V and J ends were trimmed by 1 base and 9 bases, with 10 bases remaining between them. The length of the CDR3 is 14 residues. CDR3 residues: CASSEFRSASPLHF. The CDR3 DNA follows: TGCGCCAGCAGTGAGTTTCGCTCGGCTTCACCCCTCCACTTT.

The chain employs TRBV5-1 and TRBJ2-5; TRBD2 aligns across 10 bases. The CDR3 sequence is 15 residues long. From germline, CDR1 is SGHRS and CDR2 YFSETQ. Trimming took 3 bases from V and 1 from J; bases not matched to a gene: 3. Here the CDR3 DNA reads TGCGCCAGCAGCTCCGGGACTAGCGTCCAAGAGACCCAGTACTTC. It encodes CASSSGTSVQETQYF.

The J gene is TRBJ2-5, the V gene TRBV5-1; 7 bases fit TRBD2. Germline loops: CDR1 SGHRS, CDR2 YFSETQ. The trim removed 0 bases at V and 1 base at J, leaving 3 bases unmatched. The CDR3 is made up of 15 amino acids. Here the CDR3 reads CASSLGASGQETQYF. The CDR3 region has the DNA TGCGCCAGCAGCTTGGGGGCTAGCGGCCAAGAGACCCAGTACTTC.

In nucleotides, the CDR3 is TGCGCCAGCAGCTTGGACACAGGGGACACCGGGGAGCTGTTTTTT. Encoded protein: CASSLDTGDTGELFF. The chain joins TRBV5-1 to TRBJ2-2; TRBD1 aligns across 7 bases. V lost 0 bases to trimming and J lost 3 bases; unmatched junction nucleotides: 2. The CDR3 has 15 amino acids. Germline V CDR1 and CDR2: SGHRS, YFSETQ.

The chain is built from TRBV18 and TRBJ1-1, with 7 bases identical to TRBD1. Germline values: CDR1 KGHSH, CDR2 LQKENI. Trimming removed 1 base from V and 4 bases from J; junction bases left unmatched: 12. This CDR3 is built from 17 residues. CDR3 sequence: CASSPRIEGGGSTEAFF. The CDR3 DNA reads as TGTGCCAGCTCACCACGGATTGAAGGGGGCGGGAGCACTGAAGCTTTCTTT. Drawing the rest from reference TRBV18 and TRBJ1-1, the complete variable domain is NAGVMQNPRHLVRRRGQEARLRCSPMKGHSHVYWYRQLPEEGLKFMVYLQKENIIDESGMPKERFSAEFPKEGPSILRIQQVVRGDSAAYFCASSPRIEGGGSTEAFFGQGTRLTVV.

This chain uses TRBV5-1 with TRBJ2-5, with D possibly called TRBD1 or TRBD2 (6 bases each). CDR1 is SGHRS and CDR2 is YFSETQ in the germline V gene. The ends were cut back, 4 bases at V and 5 bases at J, with 21 bases in the middle. This CDR3 is built from 16 residues. The CDR3 coding sequence is TGCGCCAGCAGCCGGGGGCGGGGAGCATTAGGGGAGACCCAGTACTTC. Its protein product is CASSRGRGALGETQYF.